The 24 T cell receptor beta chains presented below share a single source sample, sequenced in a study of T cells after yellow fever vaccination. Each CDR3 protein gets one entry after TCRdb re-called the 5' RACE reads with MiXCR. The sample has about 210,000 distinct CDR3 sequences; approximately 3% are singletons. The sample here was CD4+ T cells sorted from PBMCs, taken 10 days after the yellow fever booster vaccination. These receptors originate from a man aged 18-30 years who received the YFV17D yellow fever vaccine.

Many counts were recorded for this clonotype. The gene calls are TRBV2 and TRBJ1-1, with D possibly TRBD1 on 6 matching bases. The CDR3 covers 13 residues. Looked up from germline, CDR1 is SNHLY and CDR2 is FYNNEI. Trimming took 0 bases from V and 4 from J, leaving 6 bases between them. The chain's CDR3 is CASSEAGGTEAFF. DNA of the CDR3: TGTGCCAGCAGTGAAGCAGGGGGCACTGAAGCTTTCTTT.

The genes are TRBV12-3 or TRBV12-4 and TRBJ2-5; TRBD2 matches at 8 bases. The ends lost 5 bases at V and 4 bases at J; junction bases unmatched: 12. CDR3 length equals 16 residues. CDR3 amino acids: CASSPRDGGVRETQYF. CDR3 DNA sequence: TGTGCCAGCAGTCCGCGGGACGGGGGGGTCCGAGAGACCCAGTACTTC.

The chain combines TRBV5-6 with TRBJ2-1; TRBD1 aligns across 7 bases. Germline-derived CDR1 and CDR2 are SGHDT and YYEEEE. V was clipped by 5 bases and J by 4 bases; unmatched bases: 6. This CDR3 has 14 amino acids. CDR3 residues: CASRQGQMYNEQFF. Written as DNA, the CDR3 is TGTGCCAGCAGACAGGGACAGATGTACAATGAGCAGTTCTTC.

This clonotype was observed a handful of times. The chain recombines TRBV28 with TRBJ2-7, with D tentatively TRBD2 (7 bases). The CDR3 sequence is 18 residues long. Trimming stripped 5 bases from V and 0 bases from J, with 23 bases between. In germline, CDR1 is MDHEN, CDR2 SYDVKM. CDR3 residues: CASSRGGAFTYSSYEQYV. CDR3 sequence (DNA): TGTGCCAGCAGTCGCGGGGGCGCCTTCACCTATAGCTCCTACGAGCAGTACGTC.

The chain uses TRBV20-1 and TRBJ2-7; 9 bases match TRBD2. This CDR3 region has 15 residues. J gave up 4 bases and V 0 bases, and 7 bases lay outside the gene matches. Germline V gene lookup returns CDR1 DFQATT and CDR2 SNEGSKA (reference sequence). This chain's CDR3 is CSARDPRTSGYEQYF. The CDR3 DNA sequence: TGCAGTGCTAGAGATCCCAGAACTAGCGGGTACGAGCAGTACTTC.

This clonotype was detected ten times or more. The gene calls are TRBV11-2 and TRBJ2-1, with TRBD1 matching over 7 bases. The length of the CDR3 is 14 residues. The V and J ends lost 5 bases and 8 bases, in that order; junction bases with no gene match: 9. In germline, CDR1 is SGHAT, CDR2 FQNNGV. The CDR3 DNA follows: TGTGCCAGCAGCCACCTAACACAGGGGCATGAGCAGTTCTTC. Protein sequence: CASSHLTQGHEQFF.

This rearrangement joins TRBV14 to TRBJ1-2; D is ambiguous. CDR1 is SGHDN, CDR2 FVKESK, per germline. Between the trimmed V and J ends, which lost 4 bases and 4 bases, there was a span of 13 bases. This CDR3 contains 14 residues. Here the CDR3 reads CASSPPGIAYGYTF. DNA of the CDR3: TGTGCCAGCAGCCCCCCCGGGATCGCCTATGGCTACACCTTC.

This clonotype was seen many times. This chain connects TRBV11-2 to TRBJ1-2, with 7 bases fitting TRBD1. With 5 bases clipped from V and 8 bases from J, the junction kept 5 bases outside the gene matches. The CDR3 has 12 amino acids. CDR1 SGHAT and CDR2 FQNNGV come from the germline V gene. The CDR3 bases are TGTGCCAGCAGCGCTACAGGGGCCGGCTACACCTTC. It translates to CASSATGAGYTF.

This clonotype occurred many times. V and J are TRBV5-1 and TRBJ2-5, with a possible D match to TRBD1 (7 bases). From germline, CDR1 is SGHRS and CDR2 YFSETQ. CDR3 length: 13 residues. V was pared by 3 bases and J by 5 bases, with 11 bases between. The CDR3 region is CASSSPGGETQYF. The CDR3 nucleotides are TGCGCCAGCAGCTCGCCAGGGGGGGAGACCCAGTACTTC.

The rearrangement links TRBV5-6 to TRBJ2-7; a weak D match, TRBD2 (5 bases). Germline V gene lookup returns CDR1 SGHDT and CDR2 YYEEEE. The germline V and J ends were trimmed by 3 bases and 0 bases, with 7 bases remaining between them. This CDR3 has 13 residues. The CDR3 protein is CASSSGLSYEQYF. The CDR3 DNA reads TGTGCCAGCAGCTCAGGACTCTCCTACGAGCAGTACTTC. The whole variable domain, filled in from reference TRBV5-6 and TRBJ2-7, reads DAGVTQSPTHLIKTRGQQVTLRCSPKSGHDTVSWYQQALGQGPQFIFQYYEEEERQRGNFPDRFSGHQFPNYSSELNVNALLLGDSALYLCASSSGLSYEQYFGPGTRLTVT.

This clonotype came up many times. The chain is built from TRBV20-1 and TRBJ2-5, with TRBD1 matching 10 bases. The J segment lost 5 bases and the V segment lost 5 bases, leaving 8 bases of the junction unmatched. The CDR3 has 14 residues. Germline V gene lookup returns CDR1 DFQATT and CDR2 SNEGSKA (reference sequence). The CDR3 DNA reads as TGCAGTGCTTCCGGACAGGGGGTTCGGGAGACCCAGTACTTC. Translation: CSASGQGVRETQYF.

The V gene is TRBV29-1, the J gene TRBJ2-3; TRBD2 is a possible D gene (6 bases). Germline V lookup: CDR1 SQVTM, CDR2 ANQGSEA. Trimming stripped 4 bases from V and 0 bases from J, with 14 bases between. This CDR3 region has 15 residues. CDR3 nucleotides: TGCAGCGTTGTAATGGGTAGCGGTAGCACAGATACGCAGTATTTT. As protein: CSVVMGSGSTDTQYF.

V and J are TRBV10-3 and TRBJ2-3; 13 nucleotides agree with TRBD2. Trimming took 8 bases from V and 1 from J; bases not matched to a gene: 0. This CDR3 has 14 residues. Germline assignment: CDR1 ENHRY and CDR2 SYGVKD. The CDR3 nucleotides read TGTGCCATCGGACTAGCGGGGGGCACAGATACGCAGTATTTT. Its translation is CAIGLAGGTDTQYF.

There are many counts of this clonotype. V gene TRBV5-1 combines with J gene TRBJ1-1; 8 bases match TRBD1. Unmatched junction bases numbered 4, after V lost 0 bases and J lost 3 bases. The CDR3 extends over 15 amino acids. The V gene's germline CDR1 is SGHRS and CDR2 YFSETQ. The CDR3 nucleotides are TGCGCCAGCAGCTTGGCAGGGGGCGAGGACACTGAAGCTTTCTTT. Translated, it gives CASSLAGGEDTEAFF.

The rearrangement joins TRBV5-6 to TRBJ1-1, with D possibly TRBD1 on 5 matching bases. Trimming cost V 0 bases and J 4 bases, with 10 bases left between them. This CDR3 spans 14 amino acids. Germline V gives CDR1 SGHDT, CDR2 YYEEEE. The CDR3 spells CASSLALRATEAFF. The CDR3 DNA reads TGTGCCAGCAGCTTGGCGCTCAGGGCCACTGAAGCTTTCTTT. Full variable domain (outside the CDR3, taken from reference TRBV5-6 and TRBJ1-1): DAGVTQSPTHLIKTRGQQVTLRCSPKSGHDTVSWYQQALGQGPQFIFQYYEEEERQRGNFPDRFSGHQFPNYSSELNVNALLLGDSALYLCASSLALRATEAFFGQGTRLTVV.

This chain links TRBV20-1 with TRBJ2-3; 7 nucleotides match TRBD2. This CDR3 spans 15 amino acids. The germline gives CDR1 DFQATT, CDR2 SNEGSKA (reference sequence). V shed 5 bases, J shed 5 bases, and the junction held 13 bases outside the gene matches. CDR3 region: CSAVGLGVSLDTQYF. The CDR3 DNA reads TGCAGTGCTGTCGGACTAGGGGTTTCGTTAGATACGCAGTATTTT.

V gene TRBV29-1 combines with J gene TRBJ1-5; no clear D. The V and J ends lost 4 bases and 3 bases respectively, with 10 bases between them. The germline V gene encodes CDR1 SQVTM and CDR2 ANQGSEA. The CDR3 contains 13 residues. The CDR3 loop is CSVGVQDNQPQHF. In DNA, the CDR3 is TGCAGCGTTGGAGTGCAGGACAATCAGCCCCAGCATTTT.

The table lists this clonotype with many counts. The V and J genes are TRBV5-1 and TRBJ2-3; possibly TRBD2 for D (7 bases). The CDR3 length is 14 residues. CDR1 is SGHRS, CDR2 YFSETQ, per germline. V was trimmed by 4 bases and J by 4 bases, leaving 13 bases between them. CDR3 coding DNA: TGCGCCAGCAGCCTGGGGGGGGCCCCAGATACGCAGTATTTT. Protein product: CASSLGGAPDTQYF.

The CDR3 region has the DNA TGCGCCAGCAGCTTGGCCGTTCGGACAGGGATGGGGGAGACCCAGTACTTC. Amino acids: CASSLAVRTGMGETQYF. The chain has TRBV5-1 and TRBJ2-5; 8 bases map to TRBD1. Unmatched junction bases numbered 12, after V lost 0 bases and J lost 5 bases. The CDR3 has 17 residues. The germline V gene has CDR1 SGHRS and CDR2 YFSETQ.

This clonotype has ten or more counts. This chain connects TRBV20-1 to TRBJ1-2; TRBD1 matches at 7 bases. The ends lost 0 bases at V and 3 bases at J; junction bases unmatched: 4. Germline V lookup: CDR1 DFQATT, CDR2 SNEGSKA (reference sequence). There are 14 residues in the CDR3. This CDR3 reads CSARDPTGDYGYTF. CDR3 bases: TGCAGTGCTAGAGATCCCACAGGGGACTATGGCTACACCTTC.

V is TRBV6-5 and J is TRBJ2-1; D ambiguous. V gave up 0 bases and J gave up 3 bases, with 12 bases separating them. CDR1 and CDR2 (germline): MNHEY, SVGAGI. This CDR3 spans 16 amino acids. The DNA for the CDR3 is TGTGCCAGCAGTTACTCGATTGTCCAGAACTACAATGAGCAGTTCTTC. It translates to CASSYSIVQNYNEQFF.

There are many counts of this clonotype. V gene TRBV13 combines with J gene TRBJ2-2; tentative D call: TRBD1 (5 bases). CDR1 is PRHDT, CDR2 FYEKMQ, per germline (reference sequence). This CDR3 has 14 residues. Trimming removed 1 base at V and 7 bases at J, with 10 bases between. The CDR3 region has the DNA TGTGCCAGCAGCTTAGTACAGGCCCACGGGGAGCTGTTTTTT. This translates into CASSLVQAHGELFF. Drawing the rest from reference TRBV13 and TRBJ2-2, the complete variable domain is AAGVIQSPRHLIKEKRETATLKCYPIPRHDTVYWYQQGPGQDPQFLISFYEKMQSDKGSIPDRFSAQQFSDYHSELNMSSLELGDSALYFCASSLVQAHGELFFGEGSRLTVL.

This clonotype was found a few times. CDR3 region: CASSANPGDTEAFF. CDR3 in DNA: TGTGCCAGCAGCGCCAATCCAGGGGACACTGAAGCTTTCTTT. The rearrangement uses TRBV9 and TRBJ1-1; D is possibly TRBD1 (6 bases). V lost 3 bases and J 3 bases, leaving 12 bases between the germline ends. CDR1 and CDR2 (germline): SGDLS, YYNGEE. The CDR3 is 14 amino acids.

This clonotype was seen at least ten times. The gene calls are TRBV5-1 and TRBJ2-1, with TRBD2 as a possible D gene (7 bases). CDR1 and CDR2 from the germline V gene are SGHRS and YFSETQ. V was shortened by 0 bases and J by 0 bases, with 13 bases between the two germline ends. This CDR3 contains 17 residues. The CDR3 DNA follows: TGCGCCAGCAGCTTGGGGAAGGGGGGGAGCTCCTACAATGAGCAGTTCTTC. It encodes CASSLGKGGSSYNEQFF.